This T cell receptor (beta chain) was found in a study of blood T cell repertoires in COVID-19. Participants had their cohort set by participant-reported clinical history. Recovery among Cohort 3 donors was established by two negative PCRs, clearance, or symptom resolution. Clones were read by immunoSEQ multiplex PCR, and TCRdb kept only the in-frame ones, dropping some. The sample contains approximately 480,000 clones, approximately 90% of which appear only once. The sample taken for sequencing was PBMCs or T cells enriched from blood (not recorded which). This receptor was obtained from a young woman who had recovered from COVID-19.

CDR3 region: CASSQGLGTSGGDTQYF. In nucleotides, the CDR3 is TGTGCCAGCAGCCAGGGGCTAGGGACTAGCGGGGGAGATACGCAGTATTTT. The chain carries TRBV4-2 and TRBJ2-3; 14 bases are a match to TRBD2. V was clipped by 3 bases and J by 5 bases; unmatched bases: 7. The CDR3 consists of 17 residues. The germline gives CDR1 LGHNA, CDR2 YNFKEQ.